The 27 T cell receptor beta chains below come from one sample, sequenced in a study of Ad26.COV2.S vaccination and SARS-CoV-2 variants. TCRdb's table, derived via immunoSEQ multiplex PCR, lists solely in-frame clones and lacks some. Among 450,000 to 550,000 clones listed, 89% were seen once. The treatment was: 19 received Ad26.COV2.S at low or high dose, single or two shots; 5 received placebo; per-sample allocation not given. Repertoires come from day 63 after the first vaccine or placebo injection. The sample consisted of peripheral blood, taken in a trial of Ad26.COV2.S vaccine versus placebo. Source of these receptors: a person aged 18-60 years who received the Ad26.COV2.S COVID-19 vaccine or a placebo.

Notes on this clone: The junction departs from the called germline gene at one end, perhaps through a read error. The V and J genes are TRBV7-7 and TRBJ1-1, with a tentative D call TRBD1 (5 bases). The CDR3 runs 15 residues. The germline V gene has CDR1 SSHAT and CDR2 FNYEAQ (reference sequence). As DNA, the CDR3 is TGTGCTAGCAGCTTAGGTGCGGGCCAGGGCACTGAAGCTTTCTTT. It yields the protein CASSLGAGQGTEAFF. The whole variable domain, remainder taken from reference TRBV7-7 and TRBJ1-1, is GAGVSQSPRYKVTKRGQDVTLRCDPISSHATLYWYQQALGQGPEFLTYFNYEAQPDKSGLPSDRFSAERPEGSISTLTIQRTEQRDSAMYRCASSLGAGQGTEAFFGQGTRLTVV.

The DNA of the CDR3 is TGCGCCAGCAGCCAAGATCGGGGTTCTGGGGAGACCCAGTACTTC. It translates to CASSQDRGSGETQYF. The gene calls are TRBV4-3 and TRBJ2-5; D perhaps matches TRBD2 (5 bases). This CDR3 contains 15 residues. Germline CDR1 and CDR2: LGHNA and YSLEER. The V gene lost 0 bases and the J gene lost 5 bases, with 13 bases spanning the gap.

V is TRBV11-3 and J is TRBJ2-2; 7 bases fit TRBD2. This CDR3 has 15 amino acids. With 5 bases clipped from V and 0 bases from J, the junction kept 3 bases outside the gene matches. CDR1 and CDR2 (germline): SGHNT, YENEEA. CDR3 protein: CASSPGLANTGELFF. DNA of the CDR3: TGTGCCAGCAGCCCCGGACTAGCGAACACCGGGGAGCTGTTTTTT.

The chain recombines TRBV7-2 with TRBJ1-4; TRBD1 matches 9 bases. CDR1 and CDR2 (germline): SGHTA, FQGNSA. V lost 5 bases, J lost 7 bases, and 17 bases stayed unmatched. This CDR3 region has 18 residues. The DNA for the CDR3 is TGTGCCAGCAGCCCGAAGGCCCGGGACAGGGTGCGATCTGAAAAACTGTTTTTT. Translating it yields CASSPKARDRVRSEKLFF. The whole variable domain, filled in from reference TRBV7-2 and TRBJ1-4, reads GAGVSQSPSNKVTEKGKDVELRCDPISGHTALYWYRQSLGQGLEFLIYFQGNSAPDKSGLPSDRFSAERTGGSVSTLTIQRTQQEDSAVYLCASSPKARDRVRSEKLFFGSGTQLSVL.

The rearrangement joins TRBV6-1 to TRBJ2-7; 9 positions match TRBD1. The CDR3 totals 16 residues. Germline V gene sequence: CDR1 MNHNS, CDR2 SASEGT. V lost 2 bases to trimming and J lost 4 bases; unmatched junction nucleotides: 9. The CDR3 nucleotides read TGTGCCAGCAGTGAAACCGGGACAGGGAGTCAATACGAGCAGTACTTC. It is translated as CASSETGTGSQYEQYF.

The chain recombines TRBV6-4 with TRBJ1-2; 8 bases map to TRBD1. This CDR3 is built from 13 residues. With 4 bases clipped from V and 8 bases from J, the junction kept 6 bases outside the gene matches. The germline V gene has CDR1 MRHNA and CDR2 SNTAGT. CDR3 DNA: TGTGCCAGCAGTGCCGACAGGGGTGTAGGCTACACCTTC. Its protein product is CASSADRGVGYTF.

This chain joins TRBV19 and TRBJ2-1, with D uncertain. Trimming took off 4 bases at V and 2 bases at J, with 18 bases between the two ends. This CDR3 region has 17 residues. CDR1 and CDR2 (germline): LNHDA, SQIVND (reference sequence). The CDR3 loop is CASSKAPASTTYNEQFF. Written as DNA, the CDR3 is TGTGCCAGTAGTAAAGCACCTGCCTCGACGACCTACAATGAGCAGTTCTTC.

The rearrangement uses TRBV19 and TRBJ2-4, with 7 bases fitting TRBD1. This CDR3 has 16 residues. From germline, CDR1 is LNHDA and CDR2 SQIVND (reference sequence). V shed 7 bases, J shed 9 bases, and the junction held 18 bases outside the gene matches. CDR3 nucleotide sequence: TGTGCCAGTAACCGACGAACCGGGACAGAGGGAAGCATTCAGTACTTC. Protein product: CASNRRTGTEGSIQYF.

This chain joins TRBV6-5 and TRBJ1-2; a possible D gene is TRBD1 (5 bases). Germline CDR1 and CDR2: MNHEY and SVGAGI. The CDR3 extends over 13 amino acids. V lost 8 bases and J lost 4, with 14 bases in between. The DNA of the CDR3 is TGTGCCAGCGGTAAGCCTGGGGGCTATGGCTACACCTTC. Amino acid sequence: CASGKPGGYGYTF.

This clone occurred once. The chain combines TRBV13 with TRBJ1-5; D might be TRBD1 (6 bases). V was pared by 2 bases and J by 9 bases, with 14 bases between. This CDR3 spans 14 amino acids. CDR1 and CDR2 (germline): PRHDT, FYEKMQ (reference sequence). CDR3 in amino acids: CASSLKGDGGPQHF. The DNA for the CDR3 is TGTGCCAGCAGCTTAAAGGGGGATGGGGGGCCCCAGCATTTT. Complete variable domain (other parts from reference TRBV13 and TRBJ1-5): AAGVIQSPRHLIKEKRETATLKCYPIPRHDTVYWYQQGPGQDPQFLISFYEKMQSDKGSIPDRFSAQQFSDYHSELNMSSLELGDSALYFCASSLKGDGGPQHFGDGTRLSIL.

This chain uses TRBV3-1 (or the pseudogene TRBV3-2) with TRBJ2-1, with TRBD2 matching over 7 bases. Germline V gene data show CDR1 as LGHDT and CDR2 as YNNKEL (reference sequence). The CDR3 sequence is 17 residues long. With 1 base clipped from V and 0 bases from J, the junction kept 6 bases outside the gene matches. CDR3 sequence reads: CASSQGRTSVSYNEQFF. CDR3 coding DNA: TGTGCCAGCAGCCAAGGAAGGACTAGTGTCTCCTACAATGAGCAGTTCTTC.

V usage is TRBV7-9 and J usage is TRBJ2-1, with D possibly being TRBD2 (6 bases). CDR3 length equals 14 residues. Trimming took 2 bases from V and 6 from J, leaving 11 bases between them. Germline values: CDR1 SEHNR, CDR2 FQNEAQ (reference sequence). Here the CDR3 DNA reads TGTGCCAGCAGCTTATGGCTAGCGACCAATGAGCAGTTCTTC. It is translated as CASSLWLATNEQFF.

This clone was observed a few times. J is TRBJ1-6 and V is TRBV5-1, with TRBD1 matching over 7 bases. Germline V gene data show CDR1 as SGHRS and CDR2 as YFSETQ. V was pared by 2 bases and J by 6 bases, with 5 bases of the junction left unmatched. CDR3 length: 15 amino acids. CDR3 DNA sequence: TGCGCCAGCAGCTTAAGACAGGGAGGTAATTCACCCCTCCACTTT. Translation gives CASSLRQGGNSPLHF.

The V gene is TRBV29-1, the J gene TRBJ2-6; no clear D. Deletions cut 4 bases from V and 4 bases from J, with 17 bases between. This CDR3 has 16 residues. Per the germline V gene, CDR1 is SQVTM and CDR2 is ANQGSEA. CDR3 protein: CSVVLWSHSGANVLTF. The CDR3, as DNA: TGCAGCGTTGTGTTGTGGTCGCACTCGGGGGCCAACGTCCTGACTTTC.

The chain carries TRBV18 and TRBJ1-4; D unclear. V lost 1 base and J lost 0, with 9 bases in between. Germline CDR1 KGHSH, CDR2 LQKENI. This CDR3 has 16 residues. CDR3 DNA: TGTGCCAGCTCACCACTCATGGCTGCAACTAATGAAAAACTGTTTTTT. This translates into CASSPLMAATNEKLFF.

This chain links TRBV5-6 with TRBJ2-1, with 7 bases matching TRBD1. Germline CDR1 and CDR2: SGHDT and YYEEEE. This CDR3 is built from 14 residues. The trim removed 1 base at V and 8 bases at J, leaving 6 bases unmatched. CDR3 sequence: CASSLTGVADEQFF. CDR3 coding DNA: TGTGCCAGCAGCTTGACAGGGGTGGCTGATGAGCAGTTCTTC. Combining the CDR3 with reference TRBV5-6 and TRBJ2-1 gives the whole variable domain DAGVTQSPTHLIKTRGQQVTLRCSPKSGHDTVSWYQQALGQGPQFIFQYYEEEERQRGNFPDRFSGHQFPNYSSELNVNALLLGDSALYLCASSLTGVADEQFFGPGTRLTVL.

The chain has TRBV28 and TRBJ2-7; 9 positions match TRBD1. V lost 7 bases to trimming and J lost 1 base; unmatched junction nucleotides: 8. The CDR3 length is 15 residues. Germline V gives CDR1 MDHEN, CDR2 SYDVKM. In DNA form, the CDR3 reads TGTGCCAGCACCCGTCCCGGGACAGGGTCCTACGAGCAGTACTTC. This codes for CASTRPGTGSYEQYF.

Here the CDR3 DNA reads TGTGCCTTCTGGGGACAGCGGACCTACGAGCAGTACTTC. Residues: CAFWGQRTYEQYF. The chain has TRBV5-4 and TRBJ2-7, with TRBD1 identical over 7 bases. Germline V gene sequence: CDR1 SGHNT, CDR2 YYREEE (reference sequence). The CDR3 spans 13 residues. After removal of 10 bases from V and 2 bases from J, the junction contained 9 bases not matched to a gene. Drawing the rest from reference TRBV5-4 and TRBJ2-7, the complete variable domain is ETGVTQSPTHLIKTRGQQVTLRCSSQSGHNTVSWYQQALGQGPQFIFQYYREEENGRGNFPPRFSGLQFPNYSSELNVNALELDDSALYLCAFWGQRTYEQYFGPGTRLTVT.

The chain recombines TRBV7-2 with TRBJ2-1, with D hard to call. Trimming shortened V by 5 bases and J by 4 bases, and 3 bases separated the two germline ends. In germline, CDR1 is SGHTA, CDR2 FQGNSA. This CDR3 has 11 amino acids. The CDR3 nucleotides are TGTGCCAGCAGCCGATACAATGAGCAGTTCTTC. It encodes CASSRYNEQFF.

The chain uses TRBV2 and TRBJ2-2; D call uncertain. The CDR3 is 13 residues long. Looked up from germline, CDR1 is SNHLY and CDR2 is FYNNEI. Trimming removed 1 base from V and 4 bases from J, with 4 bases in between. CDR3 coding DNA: TGTGCCAGCAGTGAAGGGGGCACCGGGGAGCTGTTTTTT. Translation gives CASSEGGTGELFF.

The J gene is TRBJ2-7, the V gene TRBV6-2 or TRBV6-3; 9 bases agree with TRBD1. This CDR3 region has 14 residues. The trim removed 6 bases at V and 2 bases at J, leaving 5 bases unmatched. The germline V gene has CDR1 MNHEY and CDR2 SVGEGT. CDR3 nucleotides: TGTGCCAGCAGCCGGGGACAGGGACCCTACGAGCAGTACTTC. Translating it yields CASSRGQGPYEQYF.

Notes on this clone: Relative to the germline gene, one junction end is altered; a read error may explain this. The CDR3 DNA reads TGTGCCAGCAGTTCGGCGACAGTGGTCGGGGGGCTGTTTTTT. Its protein product is CASSSATVVGGLFF. V usage is TRBV6-5 and J usage is TRBJ2-2; possibly TRBD2 for D (6 bases). The CDR3 runs to 14 residues. CDR1 is MNHEY, CDR2 SVGAGI, per germline.

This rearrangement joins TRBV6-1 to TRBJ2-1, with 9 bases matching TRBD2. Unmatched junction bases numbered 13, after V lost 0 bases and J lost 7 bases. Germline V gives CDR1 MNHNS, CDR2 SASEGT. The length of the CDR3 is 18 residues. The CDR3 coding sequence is TGTGCCAGCAGTGAAGCTGCGGGGGGGCCGCTGAGCTTTAATGAGCAGTTCTTC. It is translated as CASSEAAGGPLSFNEQFF.

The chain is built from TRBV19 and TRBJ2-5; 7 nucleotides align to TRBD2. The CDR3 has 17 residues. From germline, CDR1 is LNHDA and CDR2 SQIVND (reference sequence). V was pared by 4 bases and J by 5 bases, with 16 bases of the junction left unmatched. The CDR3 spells CASSRADGRGNSETQYF. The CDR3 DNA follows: TGTGCCAGTAGTAGAGCGGATGGGCGGGGGAACAGTGAGACCCAGTACTTC.

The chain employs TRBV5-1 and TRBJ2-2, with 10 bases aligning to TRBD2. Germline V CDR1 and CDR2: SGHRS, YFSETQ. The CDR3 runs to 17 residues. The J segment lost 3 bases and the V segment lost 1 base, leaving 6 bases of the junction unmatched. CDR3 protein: CASSLLAGGIDTGELFF. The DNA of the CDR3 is TGCGCCAGCAGCTTGTTAGCGGGAGGCATAGACACCGGGGAGCTGTTTTTT.

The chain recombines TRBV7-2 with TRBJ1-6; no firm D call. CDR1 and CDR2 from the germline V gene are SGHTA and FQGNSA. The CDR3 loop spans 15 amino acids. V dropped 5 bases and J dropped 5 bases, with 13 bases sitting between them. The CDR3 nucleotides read TGTGCCAGCAGCACCGGGCCAAGAAATAATTCACCCCTCCACTTT. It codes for CASSTGPRNNSPLHF. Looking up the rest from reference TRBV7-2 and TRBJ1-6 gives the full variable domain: GAGVSQSPSNKVTEKGKDVELRCDPISGHTALYWYRQSLGQGLEFLIYFQGNSAPDKSGLPSDRFSAERTGGSVSTLTIQRTQQEDSAVYLCASSTGPRNNSPLHFGNGTRLTVT.

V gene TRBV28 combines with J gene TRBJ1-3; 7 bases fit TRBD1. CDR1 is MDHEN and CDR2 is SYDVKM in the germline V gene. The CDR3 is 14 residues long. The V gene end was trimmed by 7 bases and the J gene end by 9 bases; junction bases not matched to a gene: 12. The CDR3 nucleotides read TGTGCCAGCACCAAGACAGGGCGCGAGGCCACCATATATTTT. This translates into CASTKTGREATIYF.